Following are 20 T cell receptor beta chains from one sample sequenced in a study of blood T cells in healthy people across ages. For the second PCR, which ran for roughly 6 to 12 cycles, a sample-barcoded 5' primer and a J-beta primer mix were used. From the 5' RACE reads, TCRdb called clonotypes with MiXCR, one entry per CDR3 protein. The table records 800,000 to 950,000 distinct CDR3 sequences, roughly 40% of them present only once. Sample: blood. The source of these receptors is a man between 18 and 29 years old in good health.

In regard to this clonotype: A read error is possible here, since a much larger clone lies one base away. The chain carries TRBV27 and TRBJ2-3, with 8 bases fitting TRBD2. Per the germline V gene, CDR1 is MNHEY and CDR2 is SMNVEV (reference sequence). CDR3 length equals 14 residues. Written as DNA, the CDR3 is TGTGCCGGCAGTCCCGGGACTAGGAGAGATACGCAGTATTTT. As protein: CAGSPGTRRDTQYF.

The chain is built from TRBV19 and TRBJ1-5, with TRBD1 as a possible D gene (5 bases). The CDR3 covers 11 residues. V shed 5 bases and J shed 11 bases, with 10 bases lying between them. Germline loops: CDR1 LNHDA, CDR2 SQIVND (reference sequence). CDR3 DNA sequence: TGTGCCAGTAGTGTCCGGGGGACCCAGCATTTT. This gives the protein CASSVRGTQHF.

V and J are TRBV7-9 and TRBJ2-2; no definite D call. Trimming stripped 5 bases from V and 6 bases from J, with 13 bases between. The germline V gene has CDR1 SEHNR and CDR2 FQNEAQ (reference sequence). The CDR3 sequence is 14 residues long. The DNA of the CDR3 is TGTGCCAGCAGCCCTATGTCGGGCTCCGGGGAGCTGTTTTTT. Translating it yields CASSPMSGSGELFF.

The rearrangement links TRBV6-5 to TRBJ1-5, with no clear D. CDR1 is MNHEY, CDR2 SVGAGI, per germline. V was pared by 6 bases and J by 0 bases, with 12 bases between. This CDR3 spans 15 amino acids. DNA of the CDR3: TGTGCCAGCAGCATAGGGAGTTATAGCAATCAGCCCCAGCATTTT. The encoded protein is CASSIGSYSNQPQHF.

This clonotype was observed at least ten times. This chain uses TRBV10-3 with TRBJ2-3; TRBD1 matches at 10 bases. Trimming took 8 bases from V and 1 from J; bases not matched to a gene: 3. The germline V gene has CDR1 ENHRY and CDR2 SYGVKD. The CDR3 is 14 residues long. For the CDR3, the DNA is TGTGCCATCGGCGGGACAGGGGGCACAGATACGCAGTATTTT. Its translation: CAIGGTGGTDTQYF.

The genes are TRBV12-3 or TRBV12-4 and TRBJ2-7; 11 bases are shared with TRBD2. The length of the CDR3 is 17 residues. Trimming took 8 bases from V and 7 from J; bases not matched to a gene: 19. CDR3: CASRLAGGRGNHNEQYF. The DNA of the CDR3 is TGTGCCAGCCGTCTAGCGGGGGGCCGAGGAAATCACAATGAGCAGTACTTC.

The chain joins TRBV6-6 to TRBJ1-1, with TRBD1 matching 7 bases. The trim removed 6 bases at V and 5 bases at J, leaving 6 bases unmatched. The CDR3 runs 13 residues. Germline CDR1 and CDR2: MNHNY and SVGAGI (reference sequence). The CDR3 DNA follows: TGTGCCAGCAGGCAGCAGGGGGAGACTGAAGCTTTCTTT. Its translation is CASRQQGETEAFF.

The chain joins TRBV7-9 to TRBJ2-4; no reliable D call. The DNA matches TRBJ2-7 better at its end, which makes the J call doubtful. CDR1 SEHNR and CDR2 FQNEAQ come from the germline V gene (reference sequence). CDR3 length: 13 residues. The CDR3 DNA reads as TGTGCCAGCAGCCGACTGATCAACTACGAGCAGTACTTC. Its translation: CASSRLINYEQYF.

At least ten counts were recorded for this clonotype. One end of the junction fails to match germline, which may point to a read error. The chain uses TRBV7-7 and TRBJ2-3, with 7 bases aligning to TRBD1. Germline V gives CDR1 SSHAT, CDR2 FNYEAQ (reference sequence). CDR3 length: 13 residues. CDR3 nucleotide sequence: TGTGCTAGCAGTCCGACAGGGAAAGATACGCAGTATTTT. Translating gives CASSPTGKDTQYF.

This chain uses TRBV10-3 with TRBJ2-1; tentative D call: TRBD2 (7 bases). Trimming removed 0 bases from V and 3 bases from J, with 12 bases in between. This CDR3 has 16 amino acids. Germline V lookup: CDR1 ENHRY, CDR2 SYGVKD. The CDR3 loop reads CAISESGGAIYNEQFF. The CDR3 DNA sequence: TGTGCCATCAGTGAGTCAGGGGGGGCCATCTACAATGAGCAGTTCTTC.

V is TRBV7-2 and J is TRBJ1-1; 10 positions agree with TRBD1. This CDR3 contains 17 residues. Germline V gives CDR1 SGHTA, CDR2 FQGNSA. J gave up 1 base and V 5 bases, and 10 bases lay outside the gene matches. The CDR3 sequence: CASSQGTGDFWNTEAFF. The CDR3 coding sequence is TGTGCCAGCAGCCAGGGGACAGGGGATTTTTGGAACACTGAAGCTTTCTTT.

The chain employs TRBV18 and TRBJ2-7, with D maybe TRBD1 (5 bases). The germline gives CDR1 KGHSH, CDR2 LQKENI. This CDR3 region has 16 residues. V lost 2 bases to trimming and J lost 7 bases, with 21 bases between them. Written as DNA, the CDR3 is TGTGCCAGCTCACCAAAGGACACTGCGTACGACAATGAGCAGTACTTC. Residues: CASSPKDTAYDNEQYF.

This clonotype was seen repeatedly, ten times or more. The gene calls are TRBV18 and TRBJ2-1, with D hard to call. Trimming pared 3 bases from V and 0 bases from J, leaving 6 bases between. The CDR3 is 14 residues long. The germline V gene has CDR1 KGHSH and CDR2 LQKENI. CDR3 loop: CASSPASSYNEQFF. The CDR3 DNA follows: TGTGCCAGCTCACCTGCTAGCTCCTACAATGAGCAGTTCTTC. Full variable domain (outside the CDR3, taken from reference TRBV18 and TRBJ2-1): NAGVMQNPRHLVRRRGQEARLRCSPMKGHSHVYWYRQLPEEGLKFMVYLQKENIIDESGMPKERFSAEFPKEGPSILRIQQVVRGDSAAYFCASSPASSYNEQFFGPGTRLTVL.

The genes are TRBV6-2 or TRBV6-3 and TRBJ1-4; D gene unclear. CDR1 is MNHEY and CDR2 is SVGEGT in the germline V gene. The CDR3 covers 14 residues. Trimming stripped 7 bases from V and 0 bases from J, with 9 bases between. The CDR3 spells CASTREATNEKLFF. CDR3 sequence (DNA): TGTGCCAGCACCAGAGAAGCAACTAATGAAAAACTGTTTTTT.

As for this clonotype: It may be a read error: a sequence one base away is much more abundant. The genes are TRBV12-3 or TRBV12-4 and TRBJ1-5; possibly TRBD1 for D (6 bases). The CDR3 covers 15 residues. The CDR3 region is CVSSLGGSSNQPQHF. In DNA, the CDR3 is TGTGTCAGCAGTTTAGGGGGTAGTAGCAATCAGCCCCAGCATTTT.

This clonotype was recorded a few times. The chain carries TRBV6-5 and TRBJ1-2, with a tentative D call TRBD1 (5 bases). This CDR3 contains 15 residues. Trimming removed 3 bases at V and 1 base at J, with 12 bases between. Germline CDR1 MNHEY, CDR2 SVGAGI. The CDR3 is CASSYGADLNYGYTF. The CDR3 DNA reads as TGTGCCAGCAGTTATGGGGCGGATCTTAACTATGGCTACACCTTC.

Only a few counts were recorded for this clonotype. The chain combines TRBV29-1 with TRBJ1-5; no clear D. Germline V gives CDR1 SQVTM, CDR2 ANQGSEA. With 7 bases removed from V and 2 bases from J, the gap between germline ends came to 9 bases. There are 12 residues in the CDR3. CDR3 sequence: CSALDGNQPQHF. The CDR3 nucleotides are TGCAGCGCCCTGGACGGCAATCAGCCCCAGCATTTT.

This clonotype was picked up many times. This rearrangement joins TRBV12-3 or TRBV12-4 to TRBJ1-1; 9 bases fit TRBD1. The CDR3 is made up of 15 amino acids. V lost 3 bases and J lost 0; bases outside the gene matches: 2. The CDR3 is CASSLGTGMNTEAFF. The DNA for the CDR3 is TGTGCCAGCAGTTTGGGGACAGGGATGAACACTGAAGCTTTCTTT.

Turning to this clonotype: Relative to the germline gene, one junction end is altered; a read error may explain this. The chain uses TRBV6-1 and TRBJ2-3; weak D call: TRBD1 (6 bases). The CDR3 is 14 residues long. Looked up from germline, CDR1 is MNHNS and CDR2 is SASEGT. CDR3: CASSVRGSPDTQYF. The DNA for the CDR3 is TGTGCCAGTAGTGTTAGGGGGAGCCCAGATACGCAGTATTTT.

The sample holds many counts of this clonotype. V is TRBV7-2 and J is TRBJ2-1; the D gene is possibly TRBD2 (6 bases). The ends were cut back, 4 bases at V and 0 bases at J, with 10 bases in the middle. The CDR3 has 15 residues. CDR1 is SGHTA and CDR2 is FQGNSA in the germline V gene. The CDR3 region is CASSSGLSSYNEQFF. Written as DNA, the CDR3 is TGTGCCAGCAGCTCGGGACTGAGCTCCTACAATGAGCAGTTCTTC.